The text below deals with one TCR beta chain. The ends were cut back, 4 bases at V and 5 bases at J, with 9 bases in the middle. The CDR3 is 12 amino acids. Germline assignment: CDR1 MNHNS and CDR2 SASEGT. This entry comes from a study of identical twins. Carrying unique molecular identifiers, the cDNA also gained a universal primer site through template switching. TCRdb re-derived calls from the 5' RACE reads in MiXCR, one entry per CDR3 protein. The data contain about 470,000 distinct CDR3 sequences, around 24% of them singletons. The sample was also reused in another study, on T cells expressing NK-cell markers. As that study records: For several experiments, T cell sorting was restricted to the alpha-beta TCR population by means of an anti-gamma-delta TCR antibody. The HCMV specificity of the expanded NKG2C+ T cell clones stayed unresolved.

The chain has TRBV6-1 and TRBJ2-7, with unresolved D. This clonotype was obtained from a woman between 18 and 29 years old in good health. The sample was CD4+ T cells sorted from blood. For the CDR3, the DNA is TGTGCCAGCAGTGGATACAGAGACGAGCAGTACTTC. Residues: CASSGYRDEQYF.